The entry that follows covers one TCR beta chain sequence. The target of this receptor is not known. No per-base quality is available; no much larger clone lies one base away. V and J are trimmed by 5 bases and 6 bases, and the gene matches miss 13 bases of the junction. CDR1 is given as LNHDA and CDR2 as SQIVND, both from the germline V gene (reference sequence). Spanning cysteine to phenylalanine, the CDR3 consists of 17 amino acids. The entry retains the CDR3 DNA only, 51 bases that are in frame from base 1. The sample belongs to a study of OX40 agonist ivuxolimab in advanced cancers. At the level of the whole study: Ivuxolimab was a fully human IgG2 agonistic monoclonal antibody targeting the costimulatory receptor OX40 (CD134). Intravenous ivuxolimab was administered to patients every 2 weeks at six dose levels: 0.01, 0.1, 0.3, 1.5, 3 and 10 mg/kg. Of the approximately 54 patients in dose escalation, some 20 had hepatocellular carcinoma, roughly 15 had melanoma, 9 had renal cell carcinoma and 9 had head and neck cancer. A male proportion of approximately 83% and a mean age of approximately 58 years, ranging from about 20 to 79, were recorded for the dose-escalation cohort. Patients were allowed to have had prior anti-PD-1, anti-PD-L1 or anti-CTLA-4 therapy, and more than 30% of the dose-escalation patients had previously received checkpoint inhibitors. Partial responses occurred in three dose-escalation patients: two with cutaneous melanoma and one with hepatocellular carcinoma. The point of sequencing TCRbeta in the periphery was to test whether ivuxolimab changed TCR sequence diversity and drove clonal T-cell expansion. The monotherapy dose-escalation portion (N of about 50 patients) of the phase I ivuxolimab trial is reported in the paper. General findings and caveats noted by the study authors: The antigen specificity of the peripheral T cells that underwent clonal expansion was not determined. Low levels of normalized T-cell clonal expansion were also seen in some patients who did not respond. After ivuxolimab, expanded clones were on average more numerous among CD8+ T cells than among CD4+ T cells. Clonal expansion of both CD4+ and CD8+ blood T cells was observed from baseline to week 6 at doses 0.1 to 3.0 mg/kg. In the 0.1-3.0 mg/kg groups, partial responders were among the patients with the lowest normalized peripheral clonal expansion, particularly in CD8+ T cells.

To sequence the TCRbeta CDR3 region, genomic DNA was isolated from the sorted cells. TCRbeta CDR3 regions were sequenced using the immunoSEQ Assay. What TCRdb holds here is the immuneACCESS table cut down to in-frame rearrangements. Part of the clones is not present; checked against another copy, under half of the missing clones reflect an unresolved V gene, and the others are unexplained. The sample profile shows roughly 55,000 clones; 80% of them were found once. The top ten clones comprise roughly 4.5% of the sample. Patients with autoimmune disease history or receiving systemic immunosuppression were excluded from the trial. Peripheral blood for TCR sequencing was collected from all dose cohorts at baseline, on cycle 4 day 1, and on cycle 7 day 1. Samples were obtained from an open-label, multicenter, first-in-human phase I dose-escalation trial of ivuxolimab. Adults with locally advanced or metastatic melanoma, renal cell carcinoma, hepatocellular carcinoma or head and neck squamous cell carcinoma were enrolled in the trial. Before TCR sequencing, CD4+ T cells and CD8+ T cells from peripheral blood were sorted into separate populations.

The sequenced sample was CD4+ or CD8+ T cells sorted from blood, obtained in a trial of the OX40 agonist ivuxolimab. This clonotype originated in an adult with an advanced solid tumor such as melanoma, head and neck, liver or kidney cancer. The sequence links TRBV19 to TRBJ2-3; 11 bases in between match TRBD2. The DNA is TGTGCCAGTAGTTCCAGACTAGCGGGGTTGGTAGGGGATACGCAGTATTTT. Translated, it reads CASSSRLAGLVGDTQYF.